This is a list of T cell receptor beta chains from one sample in a study of blood T cell repertoires in COVID-19. Sequenced by immunoSEQ multiplex PCR; TCRdb stores in-frame clones only, minus some. The top ten hold 2.5% to 3% of the sample, which has roughly 150,000 clones, about 89% seen once. Sample: peripheral blood. The receptor source for this set is a man between 60 and 75 years old with active or convalescent COVID-19. The CDR3 runs from the conserved cysteine through the conserved F or W. D genes are given only for firm matches. Clone sizes are given selectively: once, few, many, or a class where the clone is expanded.

D gene: TRBD1; J gene: TRBJ1-5; V gene: TRBV27; clone size: -; CDR3 DNA: TGTGCCAGCACACAACAGGGGGCAGGGCAGCCCCAGCATTTT; CDR3 protein: CASTQQGAGQPQHF
D gene: -; J gene: TRBJ1-2; V gene: TRBV7-3; clone size: -; CDR3 DNA: TGTGCCAGCAGCCTAAGCGGGGGTGGCTACACCTTC; CDR3 protein: CASSLSGGGYTF
D gene: -; J gene: TRBJ2-1; V gene: TRBV24-1; clone size: -; CDR3 DNA: TGTGCCACCAGTGAGAGTTCCTACAATGAGCAGTTCTTC; CDR3 protein: CATSESSYNEQFF
D gene: -; J gene: TRBJ1-2; V gene: TRBV3-1/TRBV3-2; clone size: -; CDR3 DNA: TGTGCCAGCAGCCAAGATATGTATGGCTACACCTTC; CDR3 protein: CASSQDMYGYTF
D gene: -; J gene: TRBJ2-5; V gene: TRBV21-1; clone size: -; CDR3 DNA: TGTGCCAGCACCACGGCAGGGCGAGAGACCCAGTACTTC; CDR3 protein: CASTTAGRETQYF
D gene: -; J gene: TRBJ2-2; V gene: TRBV28; clone size: -; CDR3 DNA: TGTGCCAGCAGTTTGAGGACCGGGGAGCTGTTTTTT; CDR3 protein: CASSLRTGELFF
D gene: TRBD1; J gene: TRBJ1-1; V gene: TRBV18; clone size: -; CDR3 DNA: TGTGCCAGCTCACGCCAGACAGGGGCGGACACTGAAGCTTTCTTT; CDR3 protein: CASSRQTGADTEAFF
D gene: -; J gene: TRBJ1-3; V gene: TRBV6-5; clone size: -; CDR3 DNA: TGTGCCAGCAGATCAGGGAACCGCCCTGGAAACACCATATATTTT; CDR3 protein: CASRSGNRPGNTIYF
D gene: TRBD1; J gene: TRBJ1-1; V gene: TRBV12-3/TRBV12-4; clone size: few; CDR3 DNA: TGTGCCAGCAGCCCTCCCGGACAGGGGGCAGCTTTCTTT; CDR3 protein: CASSPPGQGAAFF
D gene: -; J gene: TRBJ2-3; V gene: TRBV21-1; clone size: -; CDR3 DNA: TGTGCCAGCAGCAAAGGGACAGGGGGCGCGGATACGCAGTATTTT; CDR3 protein: CASSKGTGGADTQYF
D gene: TRBD1; J gene: TRBJ1-4; V gene: TRBV6-4; clone size: -; CDR3 DNA: TGTGCCAGCAGCCCTGACAGGGATAATGAAAAACTGTTTTTT; CDR3 protein: CASSPDRDNEKLFF
D gene: TRBD1; J gene: TRBJ1-6; V gene: TRBV9; clone size: -; CDR3 DNA: TGTGCCAGCAGCGTAGGTGACAGGGGCTCCTATAATTCACCCCTCCACTTT; CDR3 protein: CASSVGDRGSYNSPLHF
D gene: -; J gene: TRBJ1-2; V gene: TRBV28; clone size: few; CDR3 DNA: TGTGCCAGCAGCGGGACTGAGAGGGGCTACACCTTC; CDR3 protein: CASSGTERGYTF
D gene: -; J gene: TRBJ1-3; V gene: TRBV11-3; clone size: -; CDR3 DNA: TGTGCCAGCAGCTTAGATGGCGGCTCTGGAAACACCATATATTTT; CDR3 protein: CASSLDGGSGNTIYF
D gene: -; J gene: TRBJ2-7; V gene: TRBV27; clone size: -; CDR3 DNA: TGTGCCAGCAGTTTGGCGGACAACTCCTACGAGCAGTACTTC; CDR3 protein: CASSLADNSYEQYF
D gene: TRBD2; J gene: TRBJ2-1; V gene: TRBV7-2; clone size: -; CDR3 DNA: TGTGCCAGCAGCTTAGGGACTAGCAATGAGCAGTTCTTC; CDR3 protein: CASSLGTSNEQFF
D gene: TRBD1; J gene: TRBJ1-2; V gene: TRBV7-2; clone size: -; CDR3 DNA: TGTGCCAGCAGCCCCGTGGGGACAGCCTATGGCTACACCTTC; CDR3 protein: CASSPVGTAYGYTF
D gene: TRBD1; J gene: TRBJ1-2; V gene: TRBV28; clone size: -; CDR3 DNA: TGTGCCAGCGCTTCCACAGGGGCGAAGGGGGGTGGCTACACCTTC; CDR3 protein: CASASTGAKGGGYTF
D gene: -; J gene: TRBJ2-3; V gene: TRBV7-6; clone size: -; CDR3 DNA: TGTGCCAGCAGCCTCCGACTGAGCACAGATACGCAGTATTTT; CDR3 protein: CASSLRLSTDTQYF
D gene: TRBD1; J gene: TRBJ2-1; V gene: TRBV18; clone size: -; CDR3 DNA: TGTGCCAGCTCACCAGCACAGGGGGCCAACAATGAGCAGTTCTTC; CDR3 protein: CASSPAQGANNEQFF
D gene: TRBD1; J gene: TRBJ2-2; V gene: TRBV12-5; clone size: -; CDR3 DNA: TGTGCTAGTGGTTTGACAGGGGGCACCGGGGAGCTGTTTTTT; CDR3 protein: CASGLTGGTGELFF